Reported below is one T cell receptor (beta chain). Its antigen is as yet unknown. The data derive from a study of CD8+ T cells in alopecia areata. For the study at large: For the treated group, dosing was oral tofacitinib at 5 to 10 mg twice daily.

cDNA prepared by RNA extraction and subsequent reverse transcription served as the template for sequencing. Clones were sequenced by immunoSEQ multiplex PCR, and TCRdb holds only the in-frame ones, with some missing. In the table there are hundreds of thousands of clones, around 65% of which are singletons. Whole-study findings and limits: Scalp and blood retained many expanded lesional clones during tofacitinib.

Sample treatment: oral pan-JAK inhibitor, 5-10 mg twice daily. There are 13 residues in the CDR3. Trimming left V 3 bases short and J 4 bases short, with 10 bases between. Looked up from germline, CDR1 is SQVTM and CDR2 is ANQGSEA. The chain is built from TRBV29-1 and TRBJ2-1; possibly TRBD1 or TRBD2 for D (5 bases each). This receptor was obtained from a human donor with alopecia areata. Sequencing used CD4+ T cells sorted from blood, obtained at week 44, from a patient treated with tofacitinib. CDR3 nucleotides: TGCAGCGTTGACCGGGGCGCGTACAATGAGCAGTTCTTC. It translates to CSVDRGAYNEQFF.